This TCR beta chain was observed in a study of T cell changes during pregnancy in multiple sclerosis. Only in-frame clones appear in the TCRdb table, and some are missing; sequencing was by immunoSEQ multiplex PCR. This sample has 30,000 to 40,000 clones, with over 90% found just once. The ends lost 1 base at V and 6 bases at J; junction bases unmatched: 0. The CDR3 consists of 12 residues. In germline, CDR1 is PRHDT, CDR2 FYEKMQ (reference sequence). The material was CD4+ T cells from peripheral blood mononuclear cells, obtained in the second trimester of pregnancy. This TCR came from a female donor with multiple sclerosis, enrolled in a pregnancy study. This chain links TRBV13 with TRBJ2-7; the match to TRBD2 covers 7 bases. In nucleotides, the CDR3 is TGTGCCAGCAGCTTAGCGGGGGGCGAGCAGTACTTC. Translating gives CASSLAGGEQYF.